These T cell receptor beta chains were read from a single sample in a study of CD8+ T cells in alopecia areata. The assay was immunoSEQ multiplex PCR, and TCRdb's table has in-frame clones only and misses some. The sample includes over 120,000 clones, approximately 49% of them seen just once. The sequencing used CD4+ T cells sorted from blood, collected at week 0. These receptor sequences come from a human donor with alopecia areata. CDR3s include the opening cysteine and the closing phenylalanine or tryptophan. A D gene is named only where the DNA matches it firmly. Rows give clone size only sometimes, using once, few, many, or a class for an expanded clone.

abundance	d_gene	v_gene	j_gene	CDR3aa	CDR3nt
-	-	TRBV29-1	TRBJ1-3	CSVEVPSSGNTIYF	TGCAGCGTTGAAGTCCCCAGCTCTGGAAACACCATATATTTT
-	TRBD1	TRBV30	TRBJ2-7	CAWSVRGHEQYF	TGTGCCTGGAGTGTGAGGGGGCACGAGCAGTACTTC
few	-	TRBV15	TRBJ2-7	CATSRIAETYEQYF	TGTGCCACCAGCAGGATAGCGGAAACCTACGAGCAGTACTTC
-	-	TRBV30	TRBJ1-1	CAWSGLTHGEAFF	TGTGCCTGGAGTGGACTCACACACGGGGAAGCTTTCTTT
-	-	TRBV6-6	TRBJ2-7	CASSQASGWGEQYF	TGTGCCAGCAGCCAAGCAAGCGGGTGGGGCGAGCAGTACTTC
-	-	TRBV30	TRBJ2-7	CAWNAGAEIYF	TGTGCCTGGAACGCAGGGGCTGAGATTTACTTC
few	-	TRBV11-2	TRBJ2-3	CASSDRDSTDTQYF	TGTGCCAGCAGCGATCGGGACAGCACAGATACGCAGTATTTT
-	TRBD1	TRBV7-9	TRBJ1-4	CASSPGDRRHEKLFF	TGTGCCAGCAGCCCAGGGGACAGGCGTCACGAAAAACTGTTTTTT
few	TRBD2	TRBV18	TRBJ2-1	CASSPGLADYNEQFF	TGTGCCAGCTCACCAGGGCTAGCGGACTACAATGAGCAGTTCTTC
-	-	TRBV10-3	TRBJ2-2	CAISATATGELFF	TGTGCCATCAGTGCTACCGCCACCGGGGAGCTGTTTTTT
-	-	TRBV5-1	TRBJ2-7	CASSSADIYEQYF	TGCGCCAGCAGCTCGGCCGACATCTACGAGCAGTACTTC
-	-	TRBV4-1	TRBJ1-2	CASSQDRRTNYGYTF	TGCGCCAGCAGCCAAGATCGACGGACGAACTATGGCTACACCTTC
-	-	TRBV30	TRBJ2-1	CAWSKQNPYNEQFF	TGTGCCTGGAGTAAACAGAACCCCTACAATGAGCAGTTCTTC
-	-	TRBV19	TRBJ2-2	CASTAGTNTGELFF	TGTGCCAGTACAGCGGGTACGAACACCGGGGAGCTGTTTTTT
-	TRBD1	TRBV25-1	TRBJ2-4	CASMTSGGGNIQYF	TGTGCCAGCATGACCTCAGGGGGCGGAAACATTCAGTACTTC
-	TRBD2	TRBV9	TRBJ2-7	CASSVDAGGDEQYF	TGTGCCAGCAGCGTAGATGCGGGAGGCGACGAGCAGTACTTC
-	TRBD1	TRBV7-8	TRBJ2-7	CASSLAGQGNGEQYF	TGTGCCAGCAGCTTAGCTGGACAGGGAAATGGCGAGCAGTACTTC
-	TRBD2	TRBV5-1	TRBJ2-3	CASSLGGSDPDTQYF	TGCGCCAGCAGCTTGGGCGGGAGTGACCCAGATACGCAGTATTTT
-	-	TRBV5-6	TRBJ2-7	CASSLVKNEEQYF	TGTGCCAGCAGCCTTGTGAAAAATGAGGAGCAGTACTTC
-	-	TRBV5-4	TRBJ1-2	CASSFPGPKGAYGYTF	TGTGCCAGCAGCTTCCCGGGACCTAAAGGGGCCTATGGCTACACCTTC
few	-	TRBV4-2	TRBJ1-2	CASSQELVNGGYGYTF	TGTGCCAGCAGCCAAGAGTTGGTGAACGGCGGATATGGCTACACCTTC
-	TRBD1	TRBV30	TRBJ2-7	CAWSGVRLQGAGGEEQYF	TGTGCCTGGAGTGGGGTTCGACTTCAGGGGGCAGGGGGCGAAGAGCAGTACTTC